This T cell receptor beta chain was sequenced for a study of T cell repertoires in cytomegalovirus infection. Study-level background: In the study, CMV epitopes included recently identified HLA-C-restricted and well-studied HLA-B-restricted ones. Indications came from public TCR beta signatures; they pointed to CMV infection and to a matching HLA type. Study-level results: Frequencies of public TCR beta families were cumulated, and this identified carriers of CMV plus the relevant HLA. CMV-specific TCR beta clonotypes restricted by HLA-C were the ones dominating the ex vivo response.

The CDR3 has 15 residues. CDR1 is LGHDT, CDR2 YNNKEL, per germline (reference sequence). J was trimmed by 1 base and V by 4 bases; bases with no gene match: 4. In regard to this clonotype: Antigen: not known.

TCRdb reanalysed the reads using MiXCR and keeps one entry per CDR3 protein. The sample has about 900,000 distinct CDR3 sequences, about a third seen once; the top ten hold more than 12%. The chain carries TRBV3-1 and TRBJ2-1; the match to TRBD1 covers 7 bases. The source material was cultured CD8+ T cells from PBMCs, sampled from culture after CMV antigen stimulation. The sequence was collected from a human donor in good health (CMV status not recorded). Some clones in this sample may be carry-over from other donors' samples. The CDR3: CASSLPGQSYNEQFF. In DNA form, the CDR3 reads TGTGCCAGCAGCCTTCCGGGACAGTCCTACAATGAGCAGTTCTTC.